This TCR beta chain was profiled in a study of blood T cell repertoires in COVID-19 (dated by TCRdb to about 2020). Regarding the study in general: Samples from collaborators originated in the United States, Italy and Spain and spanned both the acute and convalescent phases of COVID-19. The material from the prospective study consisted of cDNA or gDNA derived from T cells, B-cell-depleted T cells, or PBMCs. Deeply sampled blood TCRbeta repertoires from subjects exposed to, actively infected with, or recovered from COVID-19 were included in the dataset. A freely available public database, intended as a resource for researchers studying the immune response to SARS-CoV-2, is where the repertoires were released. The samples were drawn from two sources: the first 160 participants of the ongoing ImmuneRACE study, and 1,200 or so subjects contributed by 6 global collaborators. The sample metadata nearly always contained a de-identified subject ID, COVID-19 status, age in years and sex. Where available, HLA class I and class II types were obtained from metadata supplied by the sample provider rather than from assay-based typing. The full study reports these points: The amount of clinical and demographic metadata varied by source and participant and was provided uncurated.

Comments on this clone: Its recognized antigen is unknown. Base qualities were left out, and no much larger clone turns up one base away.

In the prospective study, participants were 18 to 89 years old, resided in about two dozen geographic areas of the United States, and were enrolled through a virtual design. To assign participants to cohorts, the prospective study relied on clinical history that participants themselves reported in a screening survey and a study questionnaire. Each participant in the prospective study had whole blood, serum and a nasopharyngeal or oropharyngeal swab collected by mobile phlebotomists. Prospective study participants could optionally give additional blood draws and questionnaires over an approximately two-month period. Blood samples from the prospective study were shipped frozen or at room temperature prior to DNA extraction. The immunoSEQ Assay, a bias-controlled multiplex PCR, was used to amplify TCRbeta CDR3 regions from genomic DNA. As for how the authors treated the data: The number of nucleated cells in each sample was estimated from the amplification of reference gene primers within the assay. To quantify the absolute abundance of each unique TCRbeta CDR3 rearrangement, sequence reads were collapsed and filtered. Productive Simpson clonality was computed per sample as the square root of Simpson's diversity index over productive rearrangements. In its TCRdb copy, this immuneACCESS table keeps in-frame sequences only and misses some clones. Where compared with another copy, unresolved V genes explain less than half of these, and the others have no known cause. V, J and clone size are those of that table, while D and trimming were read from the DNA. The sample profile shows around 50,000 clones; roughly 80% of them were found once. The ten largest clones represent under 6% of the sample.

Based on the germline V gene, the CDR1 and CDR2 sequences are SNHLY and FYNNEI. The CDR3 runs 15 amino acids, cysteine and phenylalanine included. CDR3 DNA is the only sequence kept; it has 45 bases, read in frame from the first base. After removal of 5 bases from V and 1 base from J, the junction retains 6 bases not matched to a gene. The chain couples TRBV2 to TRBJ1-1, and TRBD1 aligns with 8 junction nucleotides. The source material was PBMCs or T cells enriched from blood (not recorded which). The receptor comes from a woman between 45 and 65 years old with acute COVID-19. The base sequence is TGTGCCAGCAGTTCACAGGGGGTACGGAACACTGAAGCTTTCTTT. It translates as CASSSQGVRNTEAFF. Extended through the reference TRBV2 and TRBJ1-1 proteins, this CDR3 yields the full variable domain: EPEVTQTPSHQVTQMGQEVILRCVPISNHLYFYWYRQILGQKVEFLVSFYNNEISEKSEIFDDQFSVERPDGSNFTLKIRSTKLEDSAMYFCASSSQGVRNTEAFFGQGTRLTVV.